This is a list of T cell receptor beta chains from one sample in a study of cytomegalovirus exposure and HLA in healthy donors. This table comes from immunoSEQ multiplex PCR, and its TCRdb copy is limited to in-frame clones, with some not included. The sample has about 160,000 clones, 82% seen once. Sequencing input: PBMCs. The source is a girl aged 2-10 years in good health and CMV-seropositive. Both conserved end residues are part of each CDR3. Fields, in order: V gene, J gene, CDR3 protein.

V: TRBV5-4; J: TRBJ2-1; CDR3: CASSLGQGKGFF
V: TRBV6-6; J: TRBJ2-5; CDR3: CASSYGQRETQYF
V: TRBV28; J: TRBJ1-5; CDR3: CASSSGQYNQPQHF
V: TRBV7-6; J: TRBJ2-7; CDR3: CASSATSGTYEQYF
V: TRBV7-9; J: TRBJ1-4; CDR3: CASSRGGTERRVKLFF
V: TRBV4-1; J: TRBJ1-3; CDR3: CASSQDDAGGSGNTIYF
V: TRBV5-1; J: TRBJ2-7; CDR3: CASSLRDRGLYEQYF
V: TRBV19; J: TRBJ2-4; CDR3: CASSTTVLKNIQYF
V: TRBV19; J: TRBJ2-1; CDR3: CASSLMNEQFF
V: TRBV30; J: TRBJ2-3; CDR3: CAWSPTSASTDTQYF
V: TRBV5-4; J: TRBJ2-1; CDR3: CASRADRGRGEQFF
V: TRBV2; J: TRBJ2-5; CDR3: CASSEGQNQETQYF
V: TRBV30; J: TRBJ2-7; CDR3: CAWTIPPGQGASSYEQYF
V: TRBV15; J: TRBJ2-7; CDR3: CATSRDQAGSTPTYEQYF
V: TRBV9; J: TRBJ2-1; CDR3: CASSVRSSSYNEQFF
V: TRBV29-1; J: TRBJ2-5; CDR3: CSSLQETQYF
V: TRBV18; J: TRBJ1-4; CDR3: CASSPPSQVNEKLFF
V: TRBV13; J: TRBJ1-1; CDR3: CASSWQGGKTEAFF
V: TRBV19; J: TRBJ2-2; CDR3: CASSIPRRTGELFF
V: TRBV6-5; J: TRBJ1-1; CDR3: CASRQGAGTEAFF
V: TRBV5-4; J: TRBJ2-7; CDR3: CASSSDSSTYEQYF
V: TRBV30; J: TRBJ1-5; CDR3: CAGQYNYQPQHF
V: TRBV6-5; J: TRBJ1-2; CDR3: CASRQQGPYGYTF
V: TRBV28; J: TRBJ1-2; CDR3: CASSLNRGGYTF
V: TRBV7-9; J: TRBJ2-7; CDR3: CASSTPGTGGYEQYF
V: TRBV4-2; J: TRBJ2-7; CDR3: CASSPDRVGEQYF